This T cell receptor (beta chain) was found in a study of blood T cells in healthy people across ages. The donors, all healthy, were Caucasians living in Russia, aged about 6 to 90. Each sample yielded at least 5.5 micrograms of PBMC total RNA. A second roughly 6 to 11 cycle PCR used barcoded and J-beta primers. TCRdb called the 5' RACE reads again in MiXCR, with one record for every CDR3 protein. The sample includes hundreds of thousands of distinct CDR3 sequences, approximately 25% of them seen just once. The CDR3 sequence is 16 residues long. The germline gives CDR1 SQVTM, CDR2 ANQGSEA. V lost 6 bases, J lost 2 bases, and 8 bases stayed unmatched. General study points: There were more naive CD4+ cells and higher diversity in long-lived donors than in aged donors.

Note on this clonotype: The antigen remains unidentified.

The same data also contributed to another study, on T cells of mothers and their children.

The V and J genes are TRBV29-1 and TRBJ2-3, with 13 bases aligning to TRBD2. Sequencing was carried out using blood. The sequence came from a boy aged 5-17 years in good health. The CDR3 loop reads CSVGLAGHVNTDTQYF. CDR3 nucleotide sequence: TGCAGCGTGGGACTAGCGGGGCATGTTAACACAGATACGCAGTATTTT.